The next 10 T cell receptor beta chains were all read from a single sample in a study of blood T cell repertoires in COVID-19. The repertoire was sequenced with immunoSEQ multiplex PCR; TCRdb's copy has only in-frame clones and lacks some. The sample contains 200,000 to 300,000 clones, around 80% of which appear only once. Sequencing was performed on peripheral blood. The receptors originated from a man aged 55 to 70 with acute or convalescent COVID-19.

The V gene is TRBV2, the J gene TRBJ1-5, with 7 bases matching TRBD1. The CDR3 is 15 amino acids. CDR1 and CDR2 (germline): SNHLY, FYNNEI. Trimming at V came to 6 bases and at J to 6 bases, leaving 11 bases not matched to a gene. CDR3 sequence reads: CASSRPADRVQPQHF. In nucleotides, the CDR3 is TGTGCCAGCAGCCGCCCCGCTGACAGGGTTCAGCCCCAGCATTTT.

This clone was observed a few times. V and J are TRBV6-5 and TRBJ2-2, with 9 bases identical to TRBD1. The CDR3 covers 14 residues. Germline V gene data show CDR1 as MNHEY and CDR2 as SVGAGI. With V trimmed by 6 bases and J by 6 bases, 5 bases remained unmatched. The CDR3 DNA sequence: TGTGCCAGCAGGGGACAGGGCGTATCCGGGGAGCTGTTTTTT. This sequence encodes CASRGQGVSGELFF.

The chain is built from TRBV7-7 and TRBJ2-5; tentatively, D is TRBD1 (5 bases). CDR3 size: 11 residues. V was pared by 10 bases and J by 1 base, with 7 bases between. CDR1 is SSHAT and CDR2 is FNYEAQ in the germline V gene (reference sequence). CDR3 sequence: CAIDSQETQYF. The CDR3 nucleotides read TGTGCCATCGACAGCCAAGAGACCCAGTACTTC.

The chain links TRBV9 to TRBJ2-7, with 8 positions matching TRBD2. CDR1 is SGDLS, CDR2 YYNGEE, per germline. This CDR3 comprises 16 residues. With V trimmed by 0 bases and J by 7 bases, 12 bases remained unmatched. The CDR3 sequence: CASSVVSGLAPPEQYF. The CDR3, as DNA: TGTGCCAGCAGCGTAGTTTCCGGACTAGCCCCTCCGGAGCAGTACTTC.

This rearrangement joins TRBV6-4 to TRBJ2-1; 14 bases map to TRBD2. Germline loops: CDR1 MRHNA, CDR2 SNTAGT. This CDR3 contains 14 residues. With 8 bases clipped from V and 10 bases from J, the junction kept 7 bases outside the gene matches. This CDR3 reads CASPGTSGSGEQFF. The CDR3 DNA is TGTGCCAGCCCCGGGACTAGCGGGAGTGGGGAGCAGTTCTTC.

The V call is TRBV19, the J call TRBJ2-7, with D possibly being TRBD1 (7 bases). The V end was cut by 5 bases, the J end by 4 bases, with 12 bases between. CDR1 and CDR2 (germline): LNHDA, SQIVND (reference sequence). This CDR3 is 13 amino acids long. CDR3 nucleotides: TGTGCCAGTAGTGCGGGACAGATGTACGAGCAGTACTTC. It codes for CASSAGQMYEQYF.

This clone was found a few times. The DNA of the CDR3 is TGTGCCAGCAGCTTTTGGTCCGGGGTTGGAAAAAACATTCAGTACTTC. Its translation is CASSFWSGVGKNIQYF. The V gene is TRBV5-8, the J gene TRBJ2-4; weak D call: TRBD2 (5 bases). The CDR3 consists of 16 residues. Germline V gene lookup returns CDR1 SGHTS and CDR2 YDEGEE. Deletions cut 2 bases from V and 4 bases from J, with 16 bases between.

The CDR3 here is CASSPAETGLNTEAFF. The CDR3 coding sequence is TGCGCCAGCAGCCCCGCGGAGACCGGCCTGAACACTGAAGCTTTCTTT. The chain links TRBV4-1 to TRBJ1-1, with unresolved D. The germline CDR1 and CDR2 sequences are MGHRA and YSYEKL. CDR3 length: 16 residues. V was pared by 4 bases and J by 0 bases, with 15 bases between.

V is TRBV19 and J is TRBJ1-5, with 8 bases fitting TRBD1. CDR1 is LNHDA and CDR2 is SQIVND in the germline V gene (reference sequence). The length of the CDR3 is 14 residues. V shed 5 bases and J 9 bases; nucleotides not matched to a gene: 9. The CDR3 here is CASSRQGPWGPQHF. The CDR3 DNA reads as TGTGCCAGTAGTCGACAGGGGCCCTGGGGGCCCCAGCATTTT.

This CDR3 reads CASSSGSSGSKNIQYF. The CDR3 DNA sequence: TGTGCCAGCAGTTCGGGTTCTTCTGGGAGCAAAAACATTCAGTACTTC. The chain recombines TRBV6-5 with TRBJ2-4; a possible D gene is TRBD2 (5 bases). Between the trimmed V and J ends, which lost 4 bases and 3 bases, there was a span of 16 bases. This CDR3 has 16 residues. The germline V gene has CDR1 MNHEY and CDR2 SVGAGI.